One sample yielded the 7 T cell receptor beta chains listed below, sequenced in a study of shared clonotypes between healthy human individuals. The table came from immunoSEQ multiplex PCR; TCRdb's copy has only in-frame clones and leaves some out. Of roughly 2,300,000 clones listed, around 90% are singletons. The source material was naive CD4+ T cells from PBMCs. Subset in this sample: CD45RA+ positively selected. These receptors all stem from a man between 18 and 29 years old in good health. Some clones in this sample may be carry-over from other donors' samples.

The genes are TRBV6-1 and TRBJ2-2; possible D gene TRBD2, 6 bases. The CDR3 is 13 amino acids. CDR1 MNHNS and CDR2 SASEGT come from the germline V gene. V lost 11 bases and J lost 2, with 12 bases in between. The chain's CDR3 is CAEGTVNTGELFF. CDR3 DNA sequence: TGTGCCGAAGGGACTGTAAACACCGGGGAGCTGTTTTTT.

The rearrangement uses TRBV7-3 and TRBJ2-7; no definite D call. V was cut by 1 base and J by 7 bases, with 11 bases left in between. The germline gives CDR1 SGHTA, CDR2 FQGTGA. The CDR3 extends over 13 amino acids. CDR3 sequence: CASSLMGSGEQYF. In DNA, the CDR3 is TGTGCCAGCAGCTTAATGGGCAGTGGGGAGCAGTACTTC.

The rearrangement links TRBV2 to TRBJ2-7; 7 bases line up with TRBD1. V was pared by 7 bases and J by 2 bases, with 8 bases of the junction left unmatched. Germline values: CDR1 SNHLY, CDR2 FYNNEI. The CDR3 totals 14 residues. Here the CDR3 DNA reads TGTGCCAGCAAAAGAGACAGGGATACCTACGAGCAGTACTTC. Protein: CASKRDRDTYEQYF.

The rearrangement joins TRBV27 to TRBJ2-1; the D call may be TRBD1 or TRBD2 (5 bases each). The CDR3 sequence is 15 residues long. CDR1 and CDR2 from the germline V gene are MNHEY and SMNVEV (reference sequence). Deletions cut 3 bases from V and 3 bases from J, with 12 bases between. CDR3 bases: TGTGCCAGCAGTTTGAACCCGAGGGGCTACAATGAGCAGTTCTTC. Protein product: CASSLNPRGYNEQFF.

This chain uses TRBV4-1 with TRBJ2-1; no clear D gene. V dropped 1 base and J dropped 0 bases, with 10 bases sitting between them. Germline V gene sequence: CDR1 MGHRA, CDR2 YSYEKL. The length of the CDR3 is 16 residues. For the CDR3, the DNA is TGCGCCAGCAGCCAAGCGAGTATTTACTCCTACAATGAGCAGTTCTTC. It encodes CASSQASIYSYNEQFF.

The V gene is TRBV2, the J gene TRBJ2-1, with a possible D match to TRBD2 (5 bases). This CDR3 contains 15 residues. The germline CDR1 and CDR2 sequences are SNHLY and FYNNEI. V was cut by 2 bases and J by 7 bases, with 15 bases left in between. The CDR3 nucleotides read TGTGCCAGCAGTGAACCCTACAGCGAGCGGAATGAGCAGTTCTTC. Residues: CASSEPYSERNEQFF.

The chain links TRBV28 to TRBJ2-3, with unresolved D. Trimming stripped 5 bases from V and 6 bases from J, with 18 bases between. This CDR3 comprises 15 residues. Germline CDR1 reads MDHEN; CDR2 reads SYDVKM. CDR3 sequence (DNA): TGTGCCAGCAGTCTGTGGACGTCCTTACCGGATACGCAGTATTTT. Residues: CASSLWTSLPDTQYF.